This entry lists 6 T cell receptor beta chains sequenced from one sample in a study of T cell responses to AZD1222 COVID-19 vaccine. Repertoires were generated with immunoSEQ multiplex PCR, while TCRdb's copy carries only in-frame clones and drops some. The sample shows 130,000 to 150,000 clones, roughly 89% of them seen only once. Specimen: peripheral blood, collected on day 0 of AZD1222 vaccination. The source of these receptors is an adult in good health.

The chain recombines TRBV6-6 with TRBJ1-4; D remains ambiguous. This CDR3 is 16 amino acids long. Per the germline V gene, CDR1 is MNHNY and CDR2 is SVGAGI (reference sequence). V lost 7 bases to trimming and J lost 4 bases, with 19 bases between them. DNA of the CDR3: TGTGCCAGCAATTCCGCGACGTTCTCCTTTAATGAAAAACTGTTTTTT. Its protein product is CASNSATFSFNEKLFF.

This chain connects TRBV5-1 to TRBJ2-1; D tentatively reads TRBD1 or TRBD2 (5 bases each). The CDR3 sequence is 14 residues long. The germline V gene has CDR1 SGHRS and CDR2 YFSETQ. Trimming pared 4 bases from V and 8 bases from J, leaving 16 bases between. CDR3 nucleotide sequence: TGCGCCAGCAGCCGGGACGCCTCCGGGGATGAGCAGTTCTTC. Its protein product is CASSRDASGDEQFF.

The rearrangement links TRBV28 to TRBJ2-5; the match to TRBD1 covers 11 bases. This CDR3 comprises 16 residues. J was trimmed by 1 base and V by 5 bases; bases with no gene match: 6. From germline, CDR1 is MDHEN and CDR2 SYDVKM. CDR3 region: CASSPPGTGGQETQYF. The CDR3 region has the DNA TGTGCCAGCAGTCCCCCCGGGACAGGGGGCCAAGAGACCCAGTACTTC.

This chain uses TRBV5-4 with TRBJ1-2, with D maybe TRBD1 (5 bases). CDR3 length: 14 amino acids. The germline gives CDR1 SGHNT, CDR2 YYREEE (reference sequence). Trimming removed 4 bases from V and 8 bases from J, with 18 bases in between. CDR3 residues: CASSQAWQGYGYTF. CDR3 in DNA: TGTGCCAGCAGCCAGGCATGGCAGGGCTACGGCTACACCTTC.

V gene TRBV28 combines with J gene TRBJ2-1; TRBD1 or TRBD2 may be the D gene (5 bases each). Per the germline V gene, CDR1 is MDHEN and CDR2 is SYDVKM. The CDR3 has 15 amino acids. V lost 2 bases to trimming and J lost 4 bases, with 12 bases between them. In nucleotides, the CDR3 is TGTGCCAGCAGTTTAATGGGGGAGTCGTACAATGAGCAGTTCTTC. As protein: CASSLMGESYNEQFF.

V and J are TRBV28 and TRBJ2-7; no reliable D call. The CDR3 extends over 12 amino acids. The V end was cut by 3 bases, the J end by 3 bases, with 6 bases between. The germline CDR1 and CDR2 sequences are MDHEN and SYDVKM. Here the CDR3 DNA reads TGTGCCAGCAGTTTTCAGAACTACGAGCAGTACTTC. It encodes CASSFQNYEQYF.